The source of this T cell receptor beta chain is a study of T cells in Graves' hyperthyroidism and ophthalmopathy. This CDR3 is built from 14 residues. The germline gives CDR1 SGHRS, CDR2 YFSETQ. Trimming removed 2 bases from V and 0 bases from J, with 8 bases in between. RNA transcripts provided the source from which TCR beta CDR3 regions were amplified. Initially, a first-round RT-PCR of the TCR CDR3 employed the HTBI primer set. A single record per CDR3 protein comes from TCRdb applying MiXCR to the multiplex PCR reads. The sample lists roughly 420,000 distinct CDR3 sequences; roughly 14% were seen once. This clonotype was picked up many times.

This sequence was found in a woman aged 18-29 years with Graves' hyperthyroidism. V usage is TRBV5-1 and J usage is TRBJ2-5, with a weak D call TRBD2 (6 bases). Source material: blood. For the CDR3, the DNA is TGCGCCAGCAGCTTCGGGGGTTACCAAGAGACCCAGTACTTC. Encoded protein: CASSFGGYQETQYF. Filled out from reference TRBV5-1 and TRBJ2-5, the complete variable domain reads KAGVTQTPRYLIKTRGQQVTLSCSPISGHRSVSWYQQTPGQGLQFLFEYFSETQRNKGNFPGRFSGRQFSNSRSEMNVSTLELGDSALYLCASSFGGYQETQYFGPGTRLLVL.